Reported below is one T cell receptor beta chain. The antigen is not known. Germline V gives CDR1 SNHLY, CDR2 FYNNEI. The CDR3 runs to 14 residues. V was shortened by 8 bases and J by 0 bases, with 14 bases between the two germline ends. This record belongs to a study of cytomegalovirus exposure and HLA in healthy donors. About the study: In an early release, HLA-typed donors contributed 75 million to 85 million unique TCR sequences.

The PCR was carried out with 60 Vbeta primers and 13 Jbeta primers. Here immunoSEQ multiplex PCR was the method, and the copy in TCRdb shows in-frame clones only, minus some. Of roughly 190,000 clones in the sample, roughly an eighth were seen once. Overall study findings and caveats: It was shown in a later analysis that HLA-associated TCR beta chains were more clonally expanded than other, equally common chains.

The receptor comes from a man between 50 and 59 years old in good health and CMV-seropositive. The sequenced sample was PBMCs. The chain uses TRBV2 and TRBJ2-7; possibly TRBD1 for D (6 bases). The CDR3 bases are TGTGCCAGCCTACAGACAGGCTTCTCCTACGAGCAGTACTTC. Translating it yields CASLQTGFSYEQYF.